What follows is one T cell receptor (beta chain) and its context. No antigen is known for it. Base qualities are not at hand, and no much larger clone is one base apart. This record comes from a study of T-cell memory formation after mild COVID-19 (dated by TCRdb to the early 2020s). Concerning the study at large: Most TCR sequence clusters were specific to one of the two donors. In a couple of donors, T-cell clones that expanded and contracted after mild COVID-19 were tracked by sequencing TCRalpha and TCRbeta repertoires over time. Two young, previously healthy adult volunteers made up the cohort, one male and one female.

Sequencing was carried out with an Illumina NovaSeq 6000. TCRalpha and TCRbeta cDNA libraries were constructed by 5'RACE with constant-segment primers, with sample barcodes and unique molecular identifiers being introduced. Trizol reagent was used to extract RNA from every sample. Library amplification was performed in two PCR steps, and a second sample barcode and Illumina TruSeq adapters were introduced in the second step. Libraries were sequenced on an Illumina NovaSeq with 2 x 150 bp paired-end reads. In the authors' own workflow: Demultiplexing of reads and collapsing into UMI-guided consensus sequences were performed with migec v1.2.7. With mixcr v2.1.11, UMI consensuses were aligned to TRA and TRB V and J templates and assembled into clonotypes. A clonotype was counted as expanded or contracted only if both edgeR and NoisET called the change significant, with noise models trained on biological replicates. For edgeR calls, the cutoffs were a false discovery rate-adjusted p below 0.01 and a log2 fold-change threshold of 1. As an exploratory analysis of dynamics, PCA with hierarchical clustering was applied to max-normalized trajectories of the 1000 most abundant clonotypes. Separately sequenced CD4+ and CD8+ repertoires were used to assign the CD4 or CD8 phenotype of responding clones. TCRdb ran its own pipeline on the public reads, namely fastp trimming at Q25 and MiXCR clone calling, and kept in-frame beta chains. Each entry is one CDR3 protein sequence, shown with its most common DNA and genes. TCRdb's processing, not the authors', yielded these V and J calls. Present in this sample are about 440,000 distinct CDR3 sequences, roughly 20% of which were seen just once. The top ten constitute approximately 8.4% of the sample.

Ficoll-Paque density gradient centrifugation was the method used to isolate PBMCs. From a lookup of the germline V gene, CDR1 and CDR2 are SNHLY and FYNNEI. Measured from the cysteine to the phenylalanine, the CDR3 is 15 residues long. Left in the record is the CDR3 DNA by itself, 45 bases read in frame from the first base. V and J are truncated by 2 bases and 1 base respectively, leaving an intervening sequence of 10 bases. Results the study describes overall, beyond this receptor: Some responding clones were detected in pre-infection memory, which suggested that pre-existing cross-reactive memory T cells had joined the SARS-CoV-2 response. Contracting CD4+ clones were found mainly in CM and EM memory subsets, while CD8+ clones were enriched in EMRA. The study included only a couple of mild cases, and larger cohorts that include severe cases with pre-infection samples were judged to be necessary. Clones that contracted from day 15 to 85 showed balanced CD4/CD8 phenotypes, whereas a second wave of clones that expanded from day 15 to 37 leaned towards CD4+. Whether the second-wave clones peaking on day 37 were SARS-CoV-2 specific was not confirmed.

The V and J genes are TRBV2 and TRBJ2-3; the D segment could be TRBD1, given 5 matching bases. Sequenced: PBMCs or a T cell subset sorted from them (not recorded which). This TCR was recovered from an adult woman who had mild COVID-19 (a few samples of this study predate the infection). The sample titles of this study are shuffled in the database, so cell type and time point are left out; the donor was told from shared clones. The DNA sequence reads TGTGCCAGCAGTGAATTTGGCAGGGGCACAGATACGCAGTATTTT. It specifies CASSEFGRGTDTQYF.